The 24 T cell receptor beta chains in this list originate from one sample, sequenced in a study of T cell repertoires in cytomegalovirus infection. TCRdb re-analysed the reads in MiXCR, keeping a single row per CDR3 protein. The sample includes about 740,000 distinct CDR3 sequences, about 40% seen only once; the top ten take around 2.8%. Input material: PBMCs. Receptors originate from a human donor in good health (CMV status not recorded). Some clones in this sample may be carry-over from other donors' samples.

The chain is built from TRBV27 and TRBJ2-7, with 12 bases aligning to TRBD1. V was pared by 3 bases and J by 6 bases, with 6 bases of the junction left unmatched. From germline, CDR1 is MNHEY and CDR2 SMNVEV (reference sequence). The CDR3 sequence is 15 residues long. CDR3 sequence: CASSFHRDRGPEQYF. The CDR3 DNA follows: TGTGCCAGCAGTTTCCACCGGGACAGGGGGCCCGAGCAGTACTTC.

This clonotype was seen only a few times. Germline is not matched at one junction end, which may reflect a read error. The CDR3 reads CASSTPGQAF. In nucleotides, the CDR3 is TGTGCCAGTAGTACCCCGGGACAGGCATTT. The chain employs TRBV19 and TRBJ1-1; 8 nucleotides match TRBD1. Germline assignment: CDR1 LNHDA and CDR2 SQIVND (reference sequence). The CDR3 loop spans 10 amino acids. The variable domain in full, with the rest retrieved from reference TRBV19 and TRBJ1-1, is DGGITQSPKYLFRKEGQNVTLSCEQNLNHDAMYWYRQDPGQGLRLIYYSQIVNDFQKGDIAEGYSVSREKKESFPLTVTSAQKNPTAFYLCASSTPGQAFGQGTRLTVV.

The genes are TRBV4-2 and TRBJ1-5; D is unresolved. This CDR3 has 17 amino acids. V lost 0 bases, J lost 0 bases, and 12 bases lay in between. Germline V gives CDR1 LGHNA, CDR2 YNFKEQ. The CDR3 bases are TGTGCCAGCAGCCAAGAGTCACACACTCGTAGCAATCAGCCCCAGCATTTT. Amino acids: CASSQESHTRSNQPQHF.

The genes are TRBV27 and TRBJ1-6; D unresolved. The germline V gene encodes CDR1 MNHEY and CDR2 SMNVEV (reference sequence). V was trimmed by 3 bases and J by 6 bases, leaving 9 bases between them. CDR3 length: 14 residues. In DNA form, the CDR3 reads TGTGCCAGCAGTTTCTTGGGTGGTAATTCACCCCTCCACTTT. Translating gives CASSFLGGNSPLHF.

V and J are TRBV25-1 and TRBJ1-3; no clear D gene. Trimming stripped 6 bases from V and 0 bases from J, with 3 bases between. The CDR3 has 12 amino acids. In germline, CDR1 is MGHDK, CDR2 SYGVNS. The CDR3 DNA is TGTGCCAGCAGCGACTCTGGAAACACCATATATTTT. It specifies CASSDSGNTIYF.

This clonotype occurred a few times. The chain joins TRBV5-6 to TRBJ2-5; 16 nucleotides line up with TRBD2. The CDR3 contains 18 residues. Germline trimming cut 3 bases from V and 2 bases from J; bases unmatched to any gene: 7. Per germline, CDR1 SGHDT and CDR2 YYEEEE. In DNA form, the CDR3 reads TGTGCCAGCAGCTCCGGGACTAGCGGGAGGGGACTTCAAGAGACCCAGTACTTC. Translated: CASSSGTSGRGLQETQYF. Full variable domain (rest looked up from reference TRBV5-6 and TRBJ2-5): DAGVTQSPTHLIKTRGQQVTLRCSPKSGHDTVSWYQQALGQGPQFIFQYYEEEERQRGNFPDRFSGHQFPNYSSELNVNALLLGDSALYLCASSSGTSGRGLQETQYFGPGTRLLVL.

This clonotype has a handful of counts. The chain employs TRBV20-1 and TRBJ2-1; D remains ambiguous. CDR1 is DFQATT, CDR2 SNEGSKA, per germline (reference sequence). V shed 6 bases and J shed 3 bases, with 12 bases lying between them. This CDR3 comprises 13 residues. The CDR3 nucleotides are TGCAGTGCCGCGACGAGTTTCTACAATGAGCAGTTCTTC. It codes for CSAATSFYNEQFF.

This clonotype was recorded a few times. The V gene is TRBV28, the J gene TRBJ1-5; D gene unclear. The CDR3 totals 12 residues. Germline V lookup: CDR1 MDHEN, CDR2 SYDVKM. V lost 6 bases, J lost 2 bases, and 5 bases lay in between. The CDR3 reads CASRDGNQPQHF. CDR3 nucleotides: TGTGCCAGCAGGGACGGCAATCAGCCCCAGCATTTT. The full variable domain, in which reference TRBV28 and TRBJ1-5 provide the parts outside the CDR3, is DVKVTQSSRYLVKRTGEKVFLECVQDMDHENMFWYRQDPGLGLRLIYFSYDVKMKEKGDIPEGYSVSREKKERFSLILESASTNQTSMYLCASRDGNQPQHFGDGTRLSIL.

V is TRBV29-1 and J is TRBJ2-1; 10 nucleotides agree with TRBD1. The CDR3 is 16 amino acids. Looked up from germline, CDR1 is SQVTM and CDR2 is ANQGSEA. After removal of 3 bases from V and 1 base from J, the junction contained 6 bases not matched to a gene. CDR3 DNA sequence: TGCAGCGTTGATCTTGCGGACAGGGGGTCCTACAATGAGCAGTTCTTC. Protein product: CSVDLADRGSYNEQFF.

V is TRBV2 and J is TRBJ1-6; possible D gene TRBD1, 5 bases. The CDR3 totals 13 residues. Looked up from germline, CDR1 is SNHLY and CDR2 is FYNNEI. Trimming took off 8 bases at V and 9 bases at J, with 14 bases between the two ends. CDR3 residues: CASVRDGGSPLHF. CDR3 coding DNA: TGTGCCAGCGTCCGGGACGGCGGTTCACCCCTCCACTTT.

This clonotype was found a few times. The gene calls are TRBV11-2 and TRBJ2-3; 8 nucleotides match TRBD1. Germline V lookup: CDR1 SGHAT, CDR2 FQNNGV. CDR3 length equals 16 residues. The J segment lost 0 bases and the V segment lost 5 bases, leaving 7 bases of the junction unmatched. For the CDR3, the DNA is TGTGCCAGCAGCACAGGACAGGGAACTAGCACAGATACGCAGTATTTT. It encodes CASSTGQGTSTDTQYF.

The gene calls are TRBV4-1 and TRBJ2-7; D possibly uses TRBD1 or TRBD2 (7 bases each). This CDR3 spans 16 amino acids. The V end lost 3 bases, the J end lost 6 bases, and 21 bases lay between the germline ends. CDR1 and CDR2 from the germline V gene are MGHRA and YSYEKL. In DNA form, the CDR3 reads TGCGCCAGCAGCCAGAGGGAGGGCCACACAGGGGTCGAGCAGTACTTC. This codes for CASSQREGHTGVEQYF.

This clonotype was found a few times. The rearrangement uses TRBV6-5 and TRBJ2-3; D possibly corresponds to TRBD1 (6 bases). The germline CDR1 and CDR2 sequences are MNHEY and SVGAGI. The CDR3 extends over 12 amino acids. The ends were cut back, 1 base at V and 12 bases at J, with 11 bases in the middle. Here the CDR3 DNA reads TGTGCCAGCAGTTACTTAGGGGGTTACCAGTATTTT. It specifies CASSYLGGYQYF.

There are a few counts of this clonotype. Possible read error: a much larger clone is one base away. The CDR3 protein is CASSQWNTEAFF. CDR3 in DNA: TGTGCCAGCAGTCAGTGGAACACTGAAGCTTTCTTT. This sequence joins TRBV6-6 and TRBJ1-1; D is unresolved. Trimming cost V 5 bases and J 1 base, with 5 bases left between them. Germline CDR1 MNHNY, CDR2 SVGAGI (reference sequence). This CDR3 comprises 12 residues.

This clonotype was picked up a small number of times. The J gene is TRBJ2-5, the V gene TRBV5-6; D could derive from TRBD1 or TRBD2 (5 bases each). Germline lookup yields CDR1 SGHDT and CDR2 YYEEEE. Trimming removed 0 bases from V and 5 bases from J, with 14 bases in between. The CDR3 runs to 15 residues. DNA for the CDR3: TGTGCCAGCAGCTTGGTTGGGGCGGGTGGGGAGACCCAGTACTTC. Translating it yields CASSLVGAGGETQYF.

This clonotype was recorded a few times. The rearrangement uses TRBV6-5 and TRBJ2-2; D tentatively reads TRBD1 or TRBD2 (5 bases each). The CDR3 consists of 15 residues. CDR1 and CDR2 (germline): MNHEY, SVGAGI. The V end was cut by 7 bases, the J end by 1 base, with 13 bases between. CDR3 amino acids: CASTRGRGNTGELFF. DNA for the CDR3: TGTGCCAGCACCCGGGGTAGGGGGAACACCGGGGAGCTGTTTTTT.

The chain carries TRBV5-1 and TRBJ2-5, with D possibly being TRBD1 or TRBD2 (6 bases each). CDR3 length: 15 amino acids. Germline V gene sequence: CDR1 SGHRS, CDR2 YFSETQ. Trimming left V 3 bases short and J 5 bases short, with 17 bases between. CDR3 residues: CASSSAWGARETQYF. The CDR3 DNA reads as TGCGCCAGCAGCTCGGCCTGGGGGGCCCGCGAGACCCAGTACTTC.

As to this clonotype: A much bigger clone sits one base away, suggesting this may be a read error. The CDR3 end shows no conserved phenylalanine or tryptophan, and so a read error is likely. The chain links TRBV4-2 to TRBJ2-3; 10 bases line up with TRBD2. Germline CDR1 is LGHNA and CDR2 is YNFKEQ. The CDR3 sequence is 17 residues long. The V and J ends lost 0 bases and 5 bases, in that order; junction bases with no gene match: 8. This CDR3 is CASSQDPQRGGIDTQYL. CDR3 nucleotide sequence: TGTGCCAGCAGCCAAGATCCCCAGCGGGGGGGCATAGATACGCAGTATTTG.

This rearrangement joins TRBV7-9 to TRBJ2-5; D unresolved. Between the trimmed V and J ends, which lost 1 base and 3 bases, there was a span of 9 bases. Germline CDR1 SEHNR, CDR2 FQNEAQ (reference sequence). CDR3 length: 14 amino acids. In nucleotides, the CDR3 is TGTGCCAGCAGCTTAGGGACGGTGGAAGAGACCCAGTACTTC. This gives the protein CASSLGTVEETQYF.

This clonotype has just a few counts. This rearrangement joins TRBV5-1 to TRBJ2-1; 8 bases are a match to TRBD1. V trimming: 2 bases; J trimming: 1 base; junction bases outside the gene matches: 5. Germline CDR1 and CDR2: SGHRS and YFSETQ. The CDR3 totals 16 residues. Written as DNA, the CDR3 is TGCGCCAGCAGCTTACAGGGACAGGCTTCCTACAATGAGCAGTTCTTC. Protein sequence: CASSLQGQASYNEQFF.

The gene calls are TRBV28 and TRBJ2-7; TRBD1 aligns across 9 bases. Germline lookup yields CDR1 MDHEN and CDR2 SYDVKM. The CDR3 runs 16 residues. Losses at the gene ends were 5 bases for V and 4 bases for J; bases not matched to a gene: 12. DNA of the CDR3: TGTGCCAGCAGTACACCCCCCGGGACAGGGTTTTACGAGCAGTACTTC. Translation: CASSTPPGTGFYEQYF. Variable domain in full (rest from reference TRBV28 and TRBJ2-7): DVKVTQSSRYLVKRTGEKVFLECVQDMDHENMFWYRQDPGLGLRLIYFSYDVKMKEKGDIPEGYSVSREKKERFSLILESASTNQTSMYLCASSTPPGTGFYEQYFGPGTRLTVT.

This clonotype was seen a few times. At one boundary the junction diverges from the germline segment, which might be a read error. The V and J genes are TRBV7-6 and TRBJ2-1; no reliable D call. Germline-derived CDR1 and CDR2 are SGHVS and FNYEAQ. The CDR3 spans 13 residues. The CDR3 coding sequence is TGTGCTAGCAGCCCCGAAGCTGGGAATGAGCAGTTCTTC. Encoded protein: CASSPEAGNEQFF.

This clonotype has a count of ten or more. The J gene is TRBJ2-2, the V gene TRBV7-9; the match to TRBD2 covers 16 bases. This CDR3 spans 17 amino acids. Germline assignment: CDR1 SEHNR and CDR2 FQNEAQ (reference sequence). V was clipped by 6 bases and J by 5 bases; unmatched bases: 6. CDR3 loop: CASRPGTSGGATGELFF. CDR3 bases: TGTGCCAGCAGACCCGGGACTAGCGGGGGGGCGACCGGGGAGCTGTTTTTT.

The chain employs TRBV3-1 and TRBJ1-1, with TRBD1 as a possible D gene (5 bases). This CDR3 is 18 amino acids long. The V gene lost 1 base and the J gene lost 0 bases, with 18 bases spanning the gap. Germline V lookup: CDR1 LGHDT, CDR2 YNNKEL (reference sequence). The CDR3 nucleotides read TGTGCCAGCAGCCAAGTTGCTGGGGGTGAAGGATTGAACACTGAAGCTTTCTTT. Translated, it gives CASSQVAGGEGLNTEAFF. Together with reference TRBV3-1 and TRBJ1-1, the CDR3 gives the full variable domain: DTAVSQTPKYLVTQMGNDKSIKCEQNLGHDTMYWYKQDSKKFLKIMFSYNNKELIINETVPNRFSPKSPDKAHLNLHINSLELGDSAVYFCASSQVAGGEGLNTEAFFGQGTRLTVV.